The present T cell receptor (beta chain) was sequenced within a study of cytomegalovirus exposure and HLA in healthy donors. The germline CDR1 and CDR2 sequences are SGHNT and YYREEE (reference sequence). V shed 4 bases and J shed 2 bases, with 16 bases lying between them. The CDR3 runs to 16 residues. Researchers ran the PCR with 60 Vbeta and 13 Jbeta primers. Sequencing was performed with immunoSEQ multiplex PCR; in TCRdb, only in-frame clones are kept and a portion is missing. The sample includes roughly 35,000 clones. The clonotype comes from a woman aged 35 to 49 in good health and CMV-seropositive. This chain uses TRBV5-4 with TRBJ2-1, with a weak D call TRBD2 (6 bases). Sequenced: PBMCs. The DNA of the CDR3 is TGTGCCAGCAGCCTGGGTGGCGGGGTTACCTACAATGAGCAGTTCTTC. This codes for CASSLGGGVTYNEQFF.